This T cell receptor (beta chain) was identified in a study of OX40 agonist ivuxolimab in advanced cancers. At the level of the study: Three patients showed partial responses: one hepatocellular carcinoma and two cutaneous melanoma cases. Study outcomes and limitations: Both CD4+ and CD8+ T cell populations in blood had undergone clonal expansion by week 6 at 0.1 to 3.0 mg/kg.

Per germline, CDR1 MDHEN and CDR2 SYDVKM. The CDR3 spans 16 residues. Unmatched junction bases numbered 8, after V lost 4 bases and J lost 6 bases. Assay used: immunoSEQ multiplex PCR; TCRdb lists only in-frame clones, some missing. The repertoire holds tens of thousands of clones, with roughly four fifths as singletons. In regard to this clone: Its antigen is not identified.

The specimen comprised CD4+ or CD8+ T cells sorted from blood, sampled in a trial of the OX40 agonist ivuxolimab. This TCR came from an adult with an advanced solid tumor such as melanoma, head and neck, liver or kidney cancer. The genes are TRBV28 and TRBJ2-1; 11 bases fit TRBD2. CDR3 in amino acids: CASSSELAGVGNEQFF. The CDR3 nucleotides are TGTGCCAGCAGTTCCGAACTAGCGGGGGTCGGCAATGAGCAGTTCTTC.